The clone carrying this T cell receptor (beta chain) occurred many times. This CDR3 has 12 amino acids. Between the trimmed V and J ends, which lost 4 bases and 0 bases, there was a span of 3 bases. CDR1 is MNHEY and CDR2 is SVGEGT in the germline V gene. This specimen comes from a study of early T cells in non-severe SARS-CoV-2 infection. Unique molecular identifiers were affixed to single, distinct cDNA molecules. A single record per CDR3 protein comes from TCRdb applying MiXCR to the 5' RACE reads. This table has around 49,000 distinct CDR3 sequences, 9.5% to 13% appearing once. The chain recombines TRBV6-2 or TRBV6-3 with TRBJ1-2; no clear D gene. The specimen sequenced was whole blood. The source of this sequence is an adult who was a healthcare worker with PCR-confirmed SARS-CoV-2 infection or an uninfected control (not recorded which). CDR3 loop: CASSSSNYGYTF. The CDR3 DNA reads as TGTGCCAGCAGTTCGTCTAACTATGGCTACACCTTC.